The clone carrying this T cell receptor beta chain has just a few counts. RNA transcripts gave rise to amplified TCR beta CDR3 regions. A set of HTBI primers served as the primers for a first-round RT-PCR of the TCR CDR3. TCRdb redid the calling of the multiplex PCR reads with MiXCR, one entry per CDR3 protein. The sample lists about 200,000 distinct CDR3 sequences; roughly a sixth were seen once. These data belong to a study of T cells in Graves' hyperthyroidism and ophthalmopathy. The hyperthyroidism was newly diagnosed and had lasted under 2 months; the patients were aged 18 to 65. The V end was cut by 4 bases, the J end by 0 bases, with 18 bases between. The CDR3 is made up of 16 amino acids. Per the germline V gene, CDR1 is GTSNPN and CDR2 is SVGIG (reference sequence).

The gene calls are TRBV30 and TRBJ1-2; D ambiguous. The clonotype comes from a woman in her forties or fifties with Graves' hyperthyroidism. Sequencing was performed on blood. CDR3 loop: CAWNSDPVGTNYGYTF. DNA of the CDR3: TGTGCCTGGAATTCGGACCCGGTGGGGACTAACTATGGCTACACCTTC.